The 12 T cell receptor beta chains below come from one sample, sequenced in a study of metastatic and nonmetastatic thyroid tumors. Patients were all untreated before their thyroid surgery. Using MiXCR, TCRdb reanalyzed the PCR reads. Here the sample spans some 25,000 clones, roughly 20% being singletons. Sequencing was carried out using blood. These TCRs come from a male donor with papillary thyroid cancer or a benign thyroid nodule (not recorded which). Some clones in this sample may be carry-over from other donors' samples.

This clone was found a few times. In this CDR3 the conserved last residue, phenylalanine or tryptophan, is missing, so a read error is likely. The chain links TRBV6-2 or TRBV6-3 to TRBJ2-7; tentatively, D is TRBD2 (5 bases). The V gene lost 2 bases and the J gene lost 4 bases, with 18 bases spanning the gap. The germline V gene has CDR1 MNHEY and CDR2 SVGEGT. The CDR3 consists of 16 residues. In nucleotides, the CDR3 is TGTGCCAGCAGTTACAGGAGTTACGGAGGTGTTTACGAGCAGTACCTC. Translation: CASSYRSYGGVYEQYL.

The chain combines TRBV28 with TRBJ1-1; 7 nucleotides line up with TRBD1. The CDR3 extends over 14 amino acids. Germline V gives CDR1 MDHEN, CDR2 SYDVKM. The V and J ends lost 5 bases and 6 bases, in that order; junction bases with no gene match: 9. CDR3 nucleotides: TGTGCCAGCAGTCCTAGGCAGGGGGAGGCTGAAGCTTTCTTT. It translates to CASSPRQGEAEAFF.

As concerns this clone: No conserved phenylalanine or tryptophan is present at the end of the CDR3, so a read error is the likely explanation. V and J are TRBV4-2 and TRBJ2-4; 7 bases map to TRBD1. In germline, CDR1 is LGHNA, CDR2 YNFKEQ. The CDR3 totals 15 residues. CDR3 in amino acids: CPSSPGTGDVNIQYL. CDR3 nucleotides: TGTCCCAGCAGCCCCGGTACAGGGGATGTAAACATTCAGTACTTA.

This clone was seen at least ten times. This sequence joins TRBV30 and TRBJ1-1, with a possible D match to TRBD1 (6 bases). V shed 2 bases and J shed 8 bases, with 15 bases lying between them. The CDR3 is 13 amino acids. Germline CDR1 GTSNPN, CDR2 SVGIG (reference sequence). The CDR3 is CAWSFQGSKEAFF. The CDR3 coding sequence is TGTGCCTGGAGTTTTCAGGGGAGCAAGGAAGCTTTCTTT.

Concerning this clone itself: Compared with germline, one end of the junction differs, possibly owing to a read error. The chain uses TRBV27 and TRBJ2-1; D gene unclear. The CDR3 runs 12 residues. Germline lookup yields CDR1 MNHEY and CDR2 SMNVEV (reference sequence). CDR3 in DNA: TGTGCCAGCAGTCCGTCTAGTGATGAGCATTTCTTC. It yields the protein CASSPSSDEHFF.

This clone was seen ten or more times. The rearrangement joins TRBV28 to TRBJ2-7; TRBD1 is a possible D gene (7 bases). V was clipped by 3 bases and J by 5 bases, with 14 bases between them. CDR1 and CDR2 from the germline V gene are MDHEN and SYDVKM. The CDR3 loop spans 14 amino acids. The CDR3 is CASSLEGQNDEQYF. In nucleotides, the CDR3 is TGTGCCAGCAGTTTGGAGGGACAGAACGACGAGCAGTACTTC.

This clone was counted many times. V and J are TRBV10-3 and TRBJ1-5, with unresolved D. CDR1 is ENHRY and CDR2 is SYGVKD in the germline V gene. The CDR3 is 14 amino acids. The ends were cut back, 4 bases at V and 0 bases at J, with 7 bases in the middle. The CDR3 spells CAISATNSNQPQHF. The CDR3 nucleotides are TGTGCCATCAGTGCAACCAATAGCAATCAGCCCCAGCATTTT.

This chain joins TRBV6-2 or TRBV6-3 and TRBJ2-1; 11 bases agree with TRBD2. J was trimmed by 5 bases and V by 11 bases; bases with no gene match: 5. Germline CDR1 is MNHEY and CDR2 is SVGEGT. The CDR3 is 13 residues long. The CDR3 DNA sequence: TGTGCCGGGGGACTAGCGGAACACAATGAGCAGTTCTTC. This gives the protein CAGGLAEHNEQFF.

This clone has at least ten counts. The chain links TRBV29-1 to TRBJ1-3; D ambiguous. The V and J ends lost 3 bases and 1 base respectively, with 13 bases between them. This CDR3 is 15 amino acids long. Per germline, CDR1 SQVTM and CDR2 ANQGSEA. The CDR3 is CSVEKGLGSGNTIYF. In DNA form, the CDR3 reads TGCAGCGTTGAGAAGGGCCTGGGGTCTGGAAACACCATATATTTT.

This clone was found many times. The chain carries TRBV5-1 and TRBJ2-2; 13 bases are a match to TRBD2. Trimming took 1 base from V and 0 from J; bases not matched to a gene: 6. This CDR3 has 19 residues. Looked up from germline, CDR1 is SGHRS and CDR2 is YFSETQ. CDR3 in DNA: TGCGCCAGCAGCTTGAGGGGACTAGCGGGATTTACGAACACCGGGGAGCTGTTTTTT. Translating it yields CASSLRGLAGFTNTGELFF.

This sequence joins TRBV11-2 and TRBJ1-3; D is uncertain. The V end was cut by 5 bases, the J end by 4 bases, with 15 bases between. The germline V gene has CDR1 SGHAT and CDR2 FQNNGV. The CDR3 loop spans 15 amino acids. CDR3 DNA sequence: TGTGCCAGCAGCCCTAATAGGGTCGCGGGAAACACCATATATTTT. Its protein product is CASSPNRVAGNTIYF.

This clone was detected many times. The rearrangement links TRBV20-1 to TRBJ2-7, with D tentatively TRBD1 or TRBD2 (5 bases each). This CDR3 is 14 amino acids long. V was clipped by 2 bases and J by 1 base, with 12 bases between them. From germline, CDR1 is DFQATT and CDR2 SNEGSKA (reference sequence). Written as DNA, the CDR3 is TGCAGTGCTAGAAAAGGGACGGGTTCCTACGAGCAGTACTTC. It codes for CSARKGTGSYEQYF.